The 3 T cell receptor beta chains below were found in one sample sequenced in a study of CXCR3-negative and CXCR3-positive naive CD8 T cells (dated by TCRdb to between 2018 and 2021). Sequenced on a NextSeq 550. The Human TCR Profiling Kit (MiLaboratory) was used to prepare UMI-labeled 5' RACE TRB cDNA libraries. With the reads reprocessed by TCRdb, a single entry stands for each CDR3 protein sequence and no DNA is reported. The sample's own table lists approximately 83,000 distinct CDR3 sequences. Together, the top ten hold 1.5% to 2% of the sample. What was sequenced was naive CXCR3- CD8+ T cells from blood. Read against the paper, the sample's cell subset or site label means: CD45RO-CCR7+CD27+CD95- naive CD8+ T cells lacking CXCR3 (TNR3-). Every receptor here comes from a human donor in good health. Some clones in this sample may be carry-over from other donors' samples.

The chain employs TRBV25-1 and TRBJ2-7. Germline CDR1 reads MGHDK; CDR2 reads SYGVNS. This CDR3 is built from 14 residues. This chain's CDR3 is CASSETGDRNEQYF.

The chain recombines TRBV10-1 with TRBJ2-3; TCRdb's assignment of TRBD2 cannot be checked, as there is no DNA. This CDR3 is 16 amino acids long. Germline assignment: CDR1 WNHNN and CDR2 SYGVQD (reference sequence). This CDR3 is CASSESLAGVQDTQYF.

The rearrangement uses TRBV7-6 and TRBJ2-7; absent DNA, TCRdb's TRBD1 call cannot be checked. The length of the CDR3 is 14 residues. Germline V gene lookup returns CDR1 SGHVS and CDR2 FNYEAQ. The CDR3 loop reads CASSALGGSYEQYF.